The next 8 T cell receptor beta chains were all read from a single sample in a study of early T cells in non-severe SARS-CoV-2 infection. TCRdb re-derived calls from the 5' RACE reads in MiXCR, one entry per CDR3 protein. The sample includes about 110,000 distinct CDR3 sequences, 11% seen only once; the top ten take about 7.6%. The sequenced sample consisted of whole blood. The source is an adult who was a healthcare worker with PCR-confirmed SARS-CoV-2 infection or an uninfected control (not recorded which).

Concerning this clonotype: Just one base apart from a much larger clone, this may be a read error. V gene TRBV29-1 combines with J gene TRBJ1-2; 11 bases match TRBD1. Germline assignment: CDR1 SQVTM and CDR2 ANQGSEA. The CDR3 extends over 14 amino acids. CDR3 protein: CSANRTGGNYSYTF. CDR3 DNA sequence: TGCAGCGCGAACCGGACAGGGGGCAACTATAGCTACACCTTC.

This clonotype showed up many times. The chain is built from TRBV30 and TRBJ2-7; D is perhaps TRBD2 (6 bases). This CDR3 has 14 amino acids. Trimming shortened V by 5 bases and J by 2 bases, and 16 bases separated the two germline ends. Germline lookup yields CDR1 GTSNPN and CDR2 SVGIG (reference sequence). Here the CDR3 DNA reads TGTGCCTGGGTAGGCGGCGGGAAAGCCTACGAGCAGTACTTC. This sequence encodes CAWVGGGKAYEQYF. Complete variable domain (other parts from reference TRBV30 and TRBJ2-7): SQTIHQWPATLVQPVGSPLSLECTVEGTSNPNLYWYRQAAGRGLQLLFYSVGIGQISSEVPQNLSASRPQDRQFILSSKKLLLSDSGFYLCAWVGGGKAYEQYFGPGTRLTVT.

In its sample, this clonotype was seen many times. The chain combines TRBV7-2 with TRBJ2-1, with a possible D match to TRBD1 (6 bases). The CDR3 extends over 14 amino acids. Trimming took off 6 bases at V and 5 bases at J, with 14 bases between the two ends. Germline V gene lookup returns CDR1 SGHTA and CDR2 FQGNSA. The DNA of the CDR3 is TGTGCCAGCAGGCCAGACAGGCGGGACAATGAGCAGTTCTTC. Translated, it gives CASRPDRRDNEQFF.

This sequence joins TRBV7-8 and TRBJ2-7; the match to TRBD1 covers 9 bases. Germline values: CDR1 SGHVS, CDR2 FQNEAQ. V dropped 5 bases and J dropped 2; count of bases not matched to a gene: 10. The CDR3 length is 16 residues. CDR3 residues: CASSPLHGTGTYEQYF. CDR3 nucleotides: TGTGCCAGCAGCCCACTCCATGGGACAGGGACCTACGAGCAGTACTTC.

V is TRBV28 and J is TRBJ2-7, with 7 positions matching TRBD1. With 9 bases clipped from V and 0 bases from J, the junction kept 8 bases outside the gene matches. The CDR3 totals 14 residues. Germline loops: CDR1 MDHEN, CDR2 SYDVKM. CDR3 loop: CASQLPGGSYEQYF. CDR3 sequence (DNA): TGTGCCAGTCAGCTGCCAGGGGGCTCCTACGAGCAGTACTTC.

The chain links TRBV2 to TRBJ2-5; D is unclear. V lost 8 bases, J lost 0 bases, and 4 bases lay in between. There are 11 residues in the CDR3. Germline V CDR1 and CDR2: SNHLY, FYNNEI. The CDR3 sequence: CASDYQETQYF. The CDR3 DNA is TGTGCCAGCGATTACCAAGAGACCCAGTACTTC.

This clonotype was seen repeatedly, ten times or more. This chain links TRBV20-1 with TRBJ2-5; D uncertain. Germline CDR1 and CDR2: DFQATT and SNEGSKA (reference sequence). Trimming took off 3 bases at V and 13 bases at J, with 12 bases between the two ends. The CDR3 runs 10 residues. The CDR3 nucleotides are TGCAGTGCTAGGCTGCAGGCCGCGTACTTC. Residues: CSARLQAAYF.

This clonotype was counted ten times or more. V gene TRBV6-6 combines with J gene TRBJ1-1; D not certain. The CDR3 covers 17 residues. CDR1 MNHNY and CDR2 SVGAGI come from the germline V gene (reference sequence). V was clipped by 2 bases and J by 0 bases, with 16 bases between them. CDR3 region: CASSYSRQRNMNTEAFF. Written as DNA, the CDR3 is TGTGCCAGCAGTTACAGTAGGCAGAGAAACATGAACACTGAAGCTTTCTTT.